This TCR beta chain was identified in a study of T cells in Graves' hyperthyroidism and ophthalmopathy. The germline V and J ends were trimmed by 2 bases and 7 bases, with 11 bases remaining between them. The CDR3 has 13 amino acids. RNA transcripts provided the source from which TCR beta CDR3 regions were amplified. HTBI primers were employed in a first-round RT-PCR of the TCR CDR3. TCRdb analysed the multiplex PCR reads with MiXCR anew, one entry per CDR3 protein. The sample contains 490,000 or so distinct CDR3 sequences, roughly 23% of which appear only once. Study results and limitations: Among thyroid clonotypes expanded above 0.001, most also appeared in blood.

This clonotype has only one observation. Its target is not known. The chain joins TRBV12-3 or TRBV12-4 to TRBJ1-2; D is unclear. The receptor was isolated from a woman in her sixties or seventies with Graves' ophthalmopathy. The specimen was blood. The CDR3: CASSLMRVLGYTF. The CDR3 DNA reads TGTGCCAGCAGTTTAATGAGGGTGCTTGGCTACACCTTC.